These 3 T cell receptor beta chains came from one sample sequenced in a study of beta chain features in type 1 diabetes. Study results and limitations: The study found moderately but significantly shorter TCRB CDR3s in all four CD4+ subsets of Type 1 diabetes patients.

Their recognized antigens are unknown. The isolated RNA, all of it, was reverse transcribed, so expressed TCRB transcripts were what got sequenced. Clones were read by immunoSEQ multiplex PCR, and TCRdb kept only the in-frame ones, dropping some. This table holds over 600,000 clones, over 10% found once. Material: naive CD4+ T cells from blood. The origin of the receptors is a man aged 25-45 years with type 1 diabetes.

The J gene is TRBJ2-1, the V gene TRBV2, with no clear D. Germline V gene sequence: CDR1 SNHLY, CDR2 FYNNEI. This CDR3 region has 13 residues. The V and J ends lost 7 bases and 9 bases respectively, with 16 bases between them. This CDR3 reads CASNLGGAVEQFF. CDR3 sequence (DNA): TGTGCCAGCAATCTGGGTGGCGCAGTTGAGCAGTTCTTC. The whole variable domain, remainder taken from reference TRBV2 and TRBJ2-1, is EPEVTQTPSHQVTQMGQEVILRCVPISNHLYFYWYRQILGQKVEFLVSFYNNEISEKSEIFDDQFSVERPDGSNFTLKIRSTKLEDSAMYFCASNLGGAVEQFFGPGTRLTVL.

This clone has just a few counts. This CDR3 is also generated by other DNA sequences in the sample. The genes are TRBV29-1 and TRBJ1-1; 7 nucleotides line up with TRBD1. The CDR3 contains 13 residues. The germline V gene encodes CDR1 SQVTM and CDR2 ANQGSEA. With V trimmed by 3 bases and J by 4 bases, 5 bases remained unmatched. CDR3: CSVDRGRGTEAFF. DNA of the CDR3: TGCAGCGTTGACAGGGGGAGAGGCACTGAAGCTTTCTTT.

This clone has a handful of counts. The V and J genes are TRBV29-1 and TRBJ2-4; 7 positions match TRBD1. CDR1 and CDR2 from the germline V gene are SQVTM and ANQGSEA. The CDR3 consists of 16 residues. The ends lost 4 bases at V and 1 base at J; junction bases unmatched: 10. As DNA, the CDR3 is TGCAGCGTTGGAGCAGGCCTCAGGGGGGCCAAAAACATTCAGTACTTC. Translation: CSVGAGLRGAKNIQYF.